Reported below is one T cell receptor beta chain. As yet, its antigen is unknown. The source of the sample is a study of cytomegalovirus exposure and HLA in healthy donors. Trimming took off 0 bases at V and 5 bases at J, with 10 bases between the two ends. This CDR3 contains 15 residues. Germline lookup yields CDR1 LGHNA and CDR2 YNFKEQ. Study conclusions and caveats: As a later analysis showed, a missense DCLRE1C variant was linked to trimming of TCR beta V- and J-genes.

Primers: 60 Vbeta forward and 13 Jbeta reverse. Generated by immunoSEQ multiplex PCR, the TCRdb table keeps only in-frame clones and is missing some. The repertoire has hundreds of thousands of clones, roughly 79% of them found once; the top ten carry 1.5% to 2%. The chain couples TRBV4-2 to TRBJ2-2, with D possibly matching TRBD1 (6 bases). The sequencing sample was made of PBMCs. The receptor was isolated from a man between 18 and 35 years old in good health and CMV-seronegative. CDR3 sequence reads: CASSQENRETGELFF. The CDR3 coding sequence is TGTGCCAGCAGCCAAGAAAACAGGGAAACCGGGGAGCTGTTTTTT.